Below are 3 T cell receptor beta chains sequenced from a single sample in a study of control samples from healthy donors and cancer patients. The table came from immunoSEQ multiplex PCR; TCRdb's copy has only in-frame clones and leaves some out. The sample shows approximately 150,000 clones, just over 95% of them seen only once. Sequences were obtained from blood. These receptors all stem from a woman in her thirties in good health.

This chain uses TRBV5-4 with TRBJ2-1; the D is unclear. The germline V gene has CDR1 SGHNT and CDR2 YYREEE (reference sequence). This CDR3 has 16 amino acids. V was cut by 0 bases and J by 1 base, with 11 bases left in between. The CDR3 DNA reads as TGTGCCAGCAGCTTGGTAGGCAGAAAATCCTACAATGAGCAGTTCTTC. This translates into CASSLVGRKSYNEQFF.

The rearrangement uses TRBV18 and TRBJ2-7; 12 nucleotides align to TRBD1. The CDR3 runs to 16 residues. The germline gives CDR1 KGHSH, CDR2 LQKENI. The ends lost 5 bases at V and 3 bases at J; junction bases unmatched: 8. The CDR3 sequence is CASSGSGTGGLYEQYF. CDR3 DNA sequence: TGTGCCAGCTCAGGCTCCGGGACAGGGGGCCTCTACGAGCAGTACTTC.

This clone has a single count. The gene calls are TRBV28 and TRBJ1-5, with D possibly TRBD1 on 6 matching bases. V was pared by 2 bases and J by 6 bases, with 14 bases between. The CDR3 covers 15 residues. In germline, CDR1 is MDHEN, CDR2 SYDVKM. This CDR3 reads CASSLHRVVSQPQHF. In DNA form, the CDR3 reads TGTGCCAGCAGTTTACACAGGGTTGTTAGTCAGCCCCAGCATTTT.